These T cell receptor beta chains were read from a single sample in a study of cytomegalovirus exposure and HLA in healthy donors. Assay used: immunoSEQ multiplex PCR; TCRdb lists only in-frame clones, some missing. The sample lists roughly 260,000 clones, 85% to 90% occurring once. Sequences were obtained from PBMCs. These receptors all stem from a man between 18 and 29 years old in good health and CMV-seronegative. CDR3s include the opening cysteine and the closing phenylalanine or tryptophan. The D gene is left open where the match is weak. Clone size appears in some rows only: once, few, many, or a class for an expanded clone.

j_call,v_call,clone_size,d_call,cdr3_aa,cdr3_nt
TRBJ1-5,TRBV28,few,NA,CASSGTSSNQPQHF,TGTGCCAGCAGTGGCACCTCTAGCAATCAGCCCCAGCATTTT
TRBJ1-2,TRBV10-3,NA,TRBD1,CAISVGTGDGYTF,TGTGCCATCAGTGTGGGGACAGGGGACGGCTACACCTTC
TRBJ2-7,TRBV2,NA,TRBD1,CASVGVGDRGSYEQYF,TGTGCCAGCGTTGGGGTCGGGGACAGGGGATCCTACGAGCAGTACTTC
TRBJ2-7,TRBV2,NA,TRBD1,CASITGTGFSYEQYF,TGTGCCAGCATTACCGGGACAGGGTTTTCCTACGAGCAGTACTTC
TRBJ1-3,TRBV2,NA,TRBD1,CASFYERTGGNTIYF,TGTGCCAGCTTCTACGAAAGGACAGGCGGAAACACCATATATTTT
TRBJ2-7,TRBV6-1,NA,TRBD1,CASKDRGSEQYF,TGTGCCAGCAAGGACAGGGGGAGCGAGCAGTACTTC
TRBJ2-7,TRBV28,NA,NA,CASSVGGYEQYF,TGTGCCAGCAGCGTGGGGGGCTACGAGCAGTACTTC
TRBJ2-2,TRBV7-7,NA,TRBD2,CASASGVTGELFF,TGTGCTAGCGCTAGCGGGGTCACCGGGGAGCTGTTTTTT
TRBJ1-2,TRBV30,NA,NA,CAWKRESNYGYTF,TGTGCCTGGAAGCGGGAGTCTAACTATGGCTACACCTTC
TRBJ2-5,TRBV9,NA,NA,CASSVTAEETQYF,TGTGCCAGCAGCGTAACAGCGGAAGAGACCCAGTACTTC
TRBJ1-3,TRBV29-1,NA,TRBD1,CSVNRRGQRVNSGNTIYF,TGCAGCGTCAACAGACGGGGACAGAGAGTAAACTCTGGAAACACCATATATTTT
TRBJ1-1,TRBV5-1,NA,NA,CASSPPYRDPREAFF,TGCGCCAGCAGCCCGCCGTACAGGGATCCTCGGGAAGCTTTCTTT
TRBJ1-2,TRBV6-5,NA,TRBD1,CASSRTGVGPGYTF,TGTGCCAGCAGCCGGACAGGGGTTGGTCCAGGCTACACCTTC
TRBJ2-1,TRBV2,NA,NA,CASSVKGDEQFF,TGTGCCAGCAGTGTAAAGGGAGATGAGCAGTTCTTC
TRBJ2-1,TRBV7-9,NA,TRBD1,CASSSDRGPGAYNEQFF,TGTGCCAGCAGCTCCGACAGGGGTCCAGGGGCCTACAATGAGCAGTTCTTC
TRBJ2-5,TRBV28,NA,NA,CASSLLGGGAETQYF,TGTGCCAGCAGTTTACTCGGGGGAGGAGCAGAGACCCAGTACTTC
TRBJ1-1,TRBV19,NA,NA,CASRHREKNTEAFF,TGTGCCAGTAGACATAGGGAGAAGAACACTGAAGCTTTCTTT